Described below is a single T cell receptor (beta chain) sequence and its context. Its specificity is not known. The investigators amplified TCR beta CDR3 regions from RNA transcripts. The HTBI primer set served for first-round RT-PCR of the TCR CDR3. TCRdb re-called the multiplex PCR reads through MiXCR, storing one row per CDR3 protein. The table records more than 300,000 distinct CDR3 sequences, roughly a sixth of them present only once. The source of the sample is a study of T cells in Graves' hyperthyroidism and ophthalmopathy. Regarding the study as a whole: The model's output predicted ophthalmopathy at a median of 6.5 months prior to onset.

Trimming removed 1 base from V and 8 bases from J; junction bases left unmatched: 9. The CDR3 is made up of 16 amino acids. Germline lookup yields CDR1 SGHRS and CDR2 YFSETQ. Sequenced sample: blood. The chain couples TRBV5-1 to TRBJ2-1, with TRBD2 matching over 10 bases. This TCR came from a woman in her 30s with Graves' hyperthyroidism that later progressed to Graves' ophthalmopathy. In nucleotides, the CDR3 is TGCGCCAGCAGCTTGACTAGCGGGGACAATGGGGATGAGCAGTTCTTC. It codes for CASSLTSGDNGDEQFF.